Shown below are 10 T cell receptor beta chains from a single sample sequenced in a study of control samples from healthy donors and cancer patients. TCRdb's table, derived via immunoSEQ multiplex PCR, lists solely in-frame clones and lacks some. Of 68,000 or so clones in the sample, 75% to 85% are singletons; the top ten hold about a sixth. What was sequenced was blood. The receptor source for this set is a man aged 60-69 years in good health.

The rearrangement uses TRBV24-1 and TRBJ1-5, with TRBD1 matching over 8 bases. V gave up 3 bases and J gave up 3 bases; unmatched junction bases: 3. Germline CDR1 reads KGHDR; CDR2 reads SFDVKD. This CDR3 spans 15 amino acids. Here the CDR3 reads CATSDTGGNNQPQHF. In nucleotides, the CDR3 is TGTGCCACCAGTGATACAGGGGGAAACAATCAGCCCCAGCATTTT.

CDR3 amino acids: CASSYTGTADYGYTF. The CDR3, as DNA: TGTGCCAGCAGTTACACCGGGACAGCAGATTATGGCTACACCTTC. The chain recombines TRBV6-2 or TRBV6-3 with TRBJ1-2; 7 bases align to TRBD1. The CDR3 totals 15 residues. V shed 2 bases, J shed 5 bases, and the junction held 8 bases outside the gene matches. Germline V lookup: CDR1 MNHEY, CDR2 SVGEGT.

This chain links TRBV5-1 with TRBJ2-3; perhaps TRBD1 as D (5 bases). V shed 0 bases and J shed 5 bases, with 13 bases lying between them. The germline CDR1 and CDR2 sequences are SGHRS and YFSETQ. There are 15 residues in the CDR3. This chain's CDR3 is CASSLARQGKDTQYF. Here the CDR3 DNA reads TGCGCCAGCAGCTTGGCCCGGCAGGGCAAAGATACGCAGTATTTT.

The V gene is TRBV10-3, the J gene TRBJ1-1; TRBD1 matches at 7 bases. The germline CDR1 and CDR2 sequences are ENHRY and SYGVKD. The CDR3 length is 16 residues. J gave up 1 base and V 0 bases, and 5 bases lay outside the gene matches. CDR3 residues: CAISESVWDRNTEAFF. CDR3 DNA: TGTGCCATCAGTGAGTCGGTATGGGACAGGAACACTGAAGCTTTCTTT.

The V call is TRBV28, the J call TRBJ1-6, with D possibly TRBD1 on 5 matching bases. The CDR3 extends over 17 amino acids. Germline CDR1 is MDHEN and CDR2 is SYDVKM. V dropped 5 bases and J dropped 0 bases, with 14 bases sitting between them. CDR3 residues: CASSLRGAGSYNSPLHF. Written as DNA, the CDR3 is TGTGCCAGCAGTCTACGTGGGGCCGGCTCCTATAATTCACCCCTCCACTTT.

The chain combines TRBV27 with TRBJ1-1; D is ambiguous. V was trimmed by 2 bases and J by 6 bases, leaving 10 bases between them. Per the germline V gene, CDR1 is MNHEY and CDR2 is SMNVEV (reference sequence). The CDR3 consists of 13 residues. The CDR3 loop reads CASSLRPGAEAFF. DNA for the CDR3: TGTGCCAGCAGTTTAAGGCCTGGCGCTGAAGCTTTCTTT.

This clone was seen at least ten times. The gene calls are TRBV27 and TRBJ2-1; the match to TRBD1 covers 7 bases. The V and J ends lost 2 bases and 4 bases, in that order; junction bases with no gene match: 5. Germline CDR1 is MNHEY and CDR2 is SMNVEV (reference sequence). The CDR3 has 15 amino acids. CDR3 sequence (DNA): TGTGCCAGCAGTTTAAAGACAGGGTCGTACAATGAGCAGTTCTTC. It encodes CASSLKTGSYNEQFF.

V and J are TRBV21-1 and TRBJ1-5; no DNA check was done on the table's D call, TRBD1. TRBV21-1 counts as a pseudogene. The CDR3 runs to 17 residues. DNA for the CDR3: TGTGCCAGCAGCAGAAGAGACGGGCAGGGAAGGCATCAGCCCCAGCATTTT. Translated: CASSRRDGQGRHQPQHF.

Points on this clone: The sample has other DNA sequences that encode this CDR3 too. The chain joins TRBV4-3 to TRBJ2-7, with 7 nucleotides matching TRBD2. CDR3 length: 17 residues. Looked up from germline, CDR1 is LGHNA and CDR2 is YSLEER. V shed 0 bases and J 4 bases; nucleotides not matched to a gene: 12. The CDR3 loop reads CASSQDRPGGEGYEQYF. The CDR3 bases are TGCGCCAGCAGCCAAGATAGGCCTGGGGGGGAGGGGTACGAGCAGTACTTC.

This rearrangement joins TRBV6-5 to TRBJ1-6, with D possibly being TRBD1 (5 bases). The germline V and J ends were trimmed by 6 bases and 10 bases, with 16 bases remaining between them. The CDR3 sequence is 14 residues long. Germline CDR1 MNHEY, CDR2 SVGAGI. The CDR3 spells CASSREGWGSPLHF. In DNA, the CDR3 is TGTGCCAGCAGCCGGGAGGGGTGGGGATCACCCCTCCACTTT.